These T cell receptor beta chains were read from a single sample in a study of cytomegalovirus exposure and HLA in healthy donors. Profiling relied on immunoSEQ multiplex PCR, and the TCRdb table lists in-frame clones only, not all of them. The data contain about 130,000 clones, 55% to 75% of them seen just once; the ten biggest clones take up about 3%. The source material was PBMCs. The receptors stem from a human donor in good health. CDR3s include the opening cysteine and the closing phenylalanine or tryptophan. Each record gives: D gene, J gene, clone size, V gene, CDR3 DNA, CDR3 protein. The D gene is left open where the match is weak. The listing skips clone size in some rows; elsewhere it reads once, few, many or a size class.

D gene: TRBD1
J gene: TRBJ2-1
clone size: -
V gene: TRBV5-1
CDR3 DNA: TGCGCCAGCAGCTTGGAAGGGGGCCGGTACAATGAGCAGTTCTTC
CDR3 protein: CASSLEGGRYNEQFF

D gene: TRBD2
J gene: TRBJ2-5
clone size: -
V gene: TRBV4-2
CDR3 DNA: TGTGCCAGCAGCCAAGATCAGGCGGGAGAAGGGGAGACCCAGTACTTC
CDR3 protein: CASSQDQAGEGETQYF

D gene: TRBD1
J gene: TRBJ1-1
clone size: -
V gene: TRBV6-5
CDR3 DNA: TGTGCCAGCAGTTACTCCACAGGGGCTACTGAAGCTTTCTTT
CDR3 protein: CASSYSTGATEAFF

D gene: -
J gene: TRBJ1-4
clone size: -
V gene: TRBV5-1
CDR3 DNA: TGCGCCAGCAGCTTGAACAGGCCCACTAATGAAAAACTGTTTTTT
CDR3 protein: CASSLNRPTNEKLFF

D gene: TRBD1
J gene: TRBJ1-1
clone size: once
V gene: TRBV11-2
CDR3 DNA: TGTGCCAGCAGCCAAATCGGACAGGGCCTCACTGAAGCTTTCTTT
CDR3 protein: CASSQIGQGLTEAFF

D gene: -
J gene: TRBJ1-3
clone size: -
V gene: TRBV30
CDR3 DNA: TGTGCCTGGCGCTCCGGGAACACGGGAAACACCATATATTTT
CDR3 protein: CAWRSGNTGNTIYF

D gene: -
J gene: TRBJ1-3
clone size: -
V gene: TRBV7-3
CDR3 DNA: TGTGCCAGCAGCCCCGGGGGGGCGAGCTCTGGAAACACCATATATTTT
CDR3 protein: CASSPGGASSGNTIYF

D gene: -
J gene: TRBJ2-2
clone size: -
V gene: TRBV27
CDR3 DNA: TGTGCCAGCAGACAGGGCCCCGGGGAGCTGTTTTTT
CDR3 protein: CASRQGPGELFF

D gene: -
J gene: TRBJ1-1
clone size: -
V gene: TRBV6-1
CDR3 DNA: TGTGCCAGCAACCCGACAGGCGACAGACCTTTCTTT
CDR3 protein: CASNPTGDRPFF

D gene: TRBD2
J gene: TRBJ2-7
clone size: -
V gene: TRBV5-4
CDR3 DNA: TGTGCCATCCAGGTTACTAGCGGGACCTACGAGCAGTACTTC
CDR3 protein: CAIQVTSGTYEQYF

D gene: -
J gene: TRBJ2-7
clone size: -
V gene: TRBV13
CDR3 DNA: TGTGCCAGTATGAAGGGGTCATCCCCCCCACAGGAGCAGTACTTC
CDR3 protein: CASMKGSSPPQEQYF

D gene: -
J gene: TRBJ1-6
clone size: -
V gene: TRBV27
CDR3 DNA: TGTGCCAGCAGTCGCCGCGTAGGGGAGGGTTCACCCCTCCACTTT
CDR3 protein: CASSRRVGEGSPLHF

D gene: TRBD1
J gene: TRBJ2-5
clone size: -
V gene: TRBV28
CDR3 DNA: TGTGCCAGCAGTCTCACAGGGGCGGAGGAGACCCAGTACTTC
CDR3 protein: CASSLTGAEETQYF

D gene: TRBD2
J gene: TRBJ2-3
clone size: -
V gene: TRBV30
CDR3 DNA: TGTGCCTGGGGTTTAGCGGGGGGTTTCACAGATACGCAGTATTTT
CDR3 protein: CAWGLAGGFTDTQYF

D gene: -
J gene: TRBJ1-6
clone size: -
V gene: TRBV2
CDR3 DNA: TGTGCCAGCAACCTCAGGCTTAATTCACCCCTCCACTTT
CDR3 protein: CASNLRLNSPLHF

D gene: -
J gene: TRBJ2-7
clone size: -
V gene: TRBV7-3
CDR3 DNA: TGTTCCAGCAGCTTAACCGGGAACGAGCAGTACTTC
CDR3 protein: CSSSLTGNEQYF

D gene: -
J gene: TRBJ1-1
clone size: many
V gene: TRBV5-6
CDR3 DNA: TGTGCCAGCAGCTTGGATGCGGGATCGAACACTGAAGCTTTCTTT
CDR3 protein: CASSLDAGSNTEAFF

D gene: -
J gene: TRBJ1-1
clone size: once
V gene: TRBV28
CDR3 DNA: TGTGCCAGCATCCCAATAGGGACACCGAACACTGAAGCTTTCTTT
CDR3 protein: CASIPIGTPNTEAFF

D gene: -
J gene: TRBJ2-7
clone size: -
V gene: TRBV27
CDR3 DNA: TGTGCCAGCAGTTTTCCAGGGAACGAGCAGTACTTC
CDR3 protein: CASSFPGNEQYF

D gene: -
J gene: TRBJ2-1
clone size: few
V gene: TRBV5-1
CDR3 DNA: TGCGCCAGCAGCTCGGACGGTCAGGGTGAGCAGTTCTTC
CDR3 protein: CASSSDGQGEQFF

D gene: -
J gene: TRBJ2-7
clone size: -
V gene: TRBV5-1
CDR3 DNA: TGCGCCAGCAGCTTGGGGCAGGGTCTGGGGTACGAGCAGTACTTC
CDR3 protein: CASSLGQGLGYEQYF

D gene: TRBD1
J gene: TRBJ2-3
clone size: -
V gene: TRBV27
CDR3 DNA: TGTGCCAGCAGTGGACCGCGACAGGGCTCAGATACGCAGTATTTT
CDR3 protein: CASSGPRQGSDTQYF

D gene: TRBD1
J gene: TRBJ1-2
clone size: few
V gene: TRBV5-4
CDR3 DNA: TGTGCCAGCAGCTTGGGCGGACAGGGGGCTGTTGGATATGGCTACACCTTC
CDR3 protein: CASSLGGQGAVGYGYTF

D gene: TRBD2
J gene: TRBJ2-2
clone size: -
V gene: TRBV27
CDR3 DNA: TGTGCCAGCAGTTTTAGCGGGACCTCGAACACCGGGGAGCTGTTTTTT
CDR3 protein: CASSFSGTSNTGELFF

D gene: -
J gene: TRBJ2-3
clone size: -
V gene: TRBV30
CDR3 DNA: TGTGCCTGGAGTCTCACAGGCACAGATACGCAGTATTTT
CDR3 protein: CAWSLTGTDTQYF

D gene: -
J gene: TRBJ1-5
clone size: -
V gene: TRBV2
CDR3 DNA: TGTGCCAGCAGTGAATCGGGAGATCAGCCCCAGCATTTT
CDR3 protein: CASSESGDQPQHF

D gene: -
J gene: TRBJ2-3
clone size: -
V gene: TRBV15
CDR3 DNA: TGTGCCACCAGCAGAGATCAGGGCAGGATGGGGGATACGCAGTATTTT
CDR3 protein: CATSRDQGRMGDTQYF

D gene: -
J gene: TRBJ1-2
clone size: few
V gene: TRBV6-5
CDR3 DNA: TGTGCCAGCAGTTACCACAGAAGCTCAGCTAACTATGGCTACACCTTC
CDR3 protein: CASSYHRSSANYGYTF

D gene: -
J gene: TRBJ2-7
clone size: -
V gene: TRBV10-3
CDR3 DNA: TGTGCCATCAGTGCTCTCCACCGGGACACGGCATACGAGCAGTACTTC
CDR3 protein: CAISALHRDTAYEQYF

D gene: TRBD1
J gene: TRBJ1-3
clone size: -
V gene: TRBV7-2
CDR3 DNA: TGTGCCAGCAGCGTTACGGGGACAGGACTTGGAAACACCATATATTTT
CDR3 protein: CASSVTGTGLGNTIYF

D gene: -
J gene: TRBJ2-5
clone size: -
V gene: TRBV6-5
CDR3 DNA: TGTGCCAGCAGTTACTCGGGCGTGGAAGAGACCCAGTACTTC
CDR3 protein: CASSYSGVEETQYF

D gene: -
J gene: TRBJ1-4
clone size: -
V gene: TRBV7-9
CDR3 DNA: TGTGCCAGCAGCAAAAACCGGGAGGCAGACGAAAAACTGTTTTTT
CDR3 protein: CASSKNREADEKLFF

D gene: -
J gene: TRBJ1-2
clone size: -
V gene: TRBV7-2
CDR3 DNA: TGTGCCAGCAGCCATGGGGGAGGATATGGCTACACCTTC
CDR3 protein: CASSHGGGYGYTF

D gene: -
J gene: TRBJ1-2
clone size: -
V gene: TRBV28
CDR3 DNA: TGTGCCAGCACCCTCCCGAACAGGGCTCAGGGCTATGGCTACACCTTC
CDR3 protein: CASTLPNRAQGYGYTF

D gene: -
J gene: TRBJ1-2
clone size: -
V gene: TRBV4-2
CDR3 DNA: TGTGCCAGCAGCCAAGATTCCCAGCAGGTGCTCTACTATGGCTACACCTTC
CDR3 protein: CASSQDSQQVLYYGYTF

D gene: -
J gene: TRBJ1-5
clone size: -
V gene: TRBV15
CDR3 DNA: TGTGCCACCAGCAGCATGTGGGGCCAGAACAATCAGCCCCAGCATTTT
CDR3 protein: CATSSMWGQNNQPQHF

D gene: TRBD2
J gene: TRBJ2-7
clone size: few
V gene: TRBV9
CDR3 DNA: TGTGCCAGCAGCGTAGTGTCTAGCGGCTACGAGCAGTACTTC
CDR3 protein: CASSVVSSGYEQYF

D gene: -
J gene: TRBJ2-7
clone size: -
V gene: TRBV7-9
CDR3 DNA: TGTGCCAGCAGCTTAAGCGTTGTGTCCTTCCCCTTCAACTACGAGCAGTACTTC
CDR3 protein: CASSLSVVSFPFNYEQYF

D gene: -
J gene: TRBJ2-7
clone size: -
V gene: TRBV6-5
CDR3 DNA: TGTGCCAGCAGACAGCAATACGAGCAGTACTTC
CDR3 protein: CASRQQYEQYF

D gene: -
J gene: TRBJ1-5
clone size: -
V gene: TRBV7-2
CDR3 DNA: TGTGCCAGCAGCTACCGAACAGGTACCAATCAGCCCCAGCATTTT
CDR3 protein: CASSYRTGTNQPQHF

D gene: -
J gene: TRBJ1-2
clone size: -
V gene: TRBV6-5
CDR3 DNA: TGTGCCAGCAGTTACAACAGGGTACGGGGGGATGGCTACACCTTC
CDR3 protein: CASSYNRVRGDGYTF

D gene: -
J gene: TRBJ1-5
clone size: -
V gene: TRBV11-2
CDR3 DNA: TGTTGGGGGGGACACCGTCTCTATAGCAATCAGCCCCAGCATTTT
CDR3 protein: CWGGHRLYSNQPQHF

D gene: -
J gene: TRBJ1-3
clone size: -
V gene: TRBV21-1
CDR3 DNA: TGTGCCAGCAGCAAAGGACAGGCCTCTGGAAACACCATATATTTT
CDR3 protein: CASSKGQASGNTIYF

D gene: -
J gene: TRBJ1-3
clone size: -
V gene: TRBV6-6
CDR3 DNA: TGTGCCAGCAGTTACGGCGGCGACTCTGGAAACACCATATATTTT
CDR3 protein: CASSYGGDSGNTIYF

D gene: TRBD1
J gene: TRBJ2-2
clone size: once
V gene: TRBV7-2
CDR3 DNA: TGTGCCACCGGACAGGTGAACACCGGGGAGCTGTTTTTT
CDR3 protein: CATGQVNTGELFF

D gene: -
J gene: TRBJ1-2
clone size: -
V gene: TRBV5-1
CDR3 DNA: TGCGCCAGCAGCTTGGAACGCGGGTCCTATGGCTACACCTTC
CDR3 protein: CASSLERGSYGYTF

D gene: TRBD1
J gene: TRBJ1-6
clone size: -
V gene: TRBV5-6
CDR3 DNA: TGTGCCAGCAGCGCAGAAACAGGGGTGGGTTCACCCCTCCACTTT
CDR3 protein: CASSAETGVGSPLHF

D gene: TRBD1
J gene: TRBJ1-2
clone size: -
V gene: TRBV19
CDR3 DNA: TGTGCCAGTAGTGTGCGGGACAGAGATACTGTTGGTGGCTACACCTTC
CDR3 protein: CASSVRDRDTVGGYTF

D gene: TRBD2
J gene: TRBJ2-7
clone size: -
V gene: TRBV7-2
CDR3 DNA: TGTGCCAGCAGACTAGCGGACTCCTACGAGCAGTACTTC
CDR3 protein: CASRLADSYEQYF

D gene: -
J gene: TRBJ2-2
clone size: -
V gene: TRBV19
CDR3 DNA: TGTGCCAGTAGTATGCGGGTTCTCCCACCGAACACCGGGGAGCTGTTTTTT
CDR3 protein: CASSMRVLPPNTGELFF

D gene: -
J gene: TRBJ1-1
clone size: -
V gene: TRBV19
CDR3 DNA: TGTGCCAGTAGTGTTACAGGGAACACTGAAGCTTTCTTT
CDR3 protein: CASSVTGNTEAFF

D gene: TRBD2
J gene: TRBJ2-1
clone size: -
V gene: TRBV29-1
CDR3 DNA: TGCAGCGTTGAAGGCGGGACTAGCTACAATGAGCAGTTCTTC
CDR3 protein: CSVEGGTSYNEQFF

D gene: -
J gene: TRBJ1-2
clone size: -
V gene: TRBV5-4
CDR3 DNA: TGTGCCAGCAGCTCCCCCGGAGTGGTGGGTGGCTACACCTTC
CDR3 protein: CASSSPGVVGGYTF

D gene: -
J gene: TRBJ1-6
clone size: -
V gene: TRBV14
CDR3 DNA: TGTGCCAGCAGCCAAGCCTGGGGGCAGGGGAATTCACCCCTCCACTTT
CDR3 protein: CASSQAWGQGNSPLHF

D gene: TRBD2
J gene: TRBJ2-3
clone size: -
V gene: TRBV11-2
CDR3 DNA: TGTGCCAGCAGCTTATTCGCTTGGGGACTAGCGATCACAGATACGCAGTATTTT
CDR3 protein: CASSLFAWGLAITDTQYF

D gene: TRBD1
J gene: TRBJ1-5
clone size: -
V gene: TRBV6-5
CDR3 DNA: TGTGCCAGCAGTGAGACAGGGTTCGGACAGCCCCAGCATTTT
CDR3 protein: CASSETGFGQPQHF

D gene: -
J gene: TRBJ2-2
clone size: few
V gene: TRBV5-1
CDR3 DNA: TGCGCCAGCAGCGATCTCAGGCAGAACACCGGGGAGCTGTTTTTT
CDR3 protein: CASSDLRQNTGELFF

D gene: TRBD1
J gene: TRBJ1-2
clone size: -
V gene: TRBV4-3
CDR3 DNA: TGCGCCAGCAGCCCCAGGACAGGGACTAACTATGGCTACACCTTC
CDR3 protein: CASSPRTGTNYGYTF

D gene: -
J gene: TRBJ2-5
clone size: once
V gene: TRBV7-8
CDR3 DNA: TGTGCCAGCAGCCTATTGACTGTGGGGGCTCAGATTTCAGAGACCCAGTACTTC
CDR3 protein: CASSLLTVGAQISETQYF